The 21 T cell receptor beta chains presented below share a single source sample, sequenced in a study of blood T cell repertoires in COVID-19 (TCRdb year 2020). Library prep was done by the immunoSEQ multiplex PCR assay. Drawn from immuneACCESS, this table holds only the in-frame rearrangements with V and J called that TCRdb kept. Clones are partly lost; checked studies trace under half to an unresolved V gene and leave the rest unexplained. This sample gives about 220,000 clones in total; roughly 90% of them show up just once. 3% to 4.5% of the sample belongs to the ten largest clones. Sequencing was carried out using PBMCs or T cells enriched from blood (not recorded which). The receptor set was obtained from a woman aged 40 to 50 with acute COVID-19.

This chain links TRBV6-2 or TRBV6-3 with TRBJ2-3, with TRBD1 identical over 8 bases. Germline values: CDR1 MNHEY, CDR2 SVGEGT. The CDR3 is made up of 15 amino acids. With 4 bases clipped from V and 3 bases from J, the junction kept 6 bases outside the gene matches. The CDR3 loop reads CASSSHRGRTDTQYF. CDR3 DNA sequence: TGTGCCAGCAGTTCTCACAGGGGGAGGACAGATACGCAGTATTTT.

V and J are TRBV5-1 and TRBJ2-3, with TRBD1 matching 9 bases. Germline-derived CDR1 and CDR2 are SGHRS and YFSETQ. The CDR3 runs to 18 residues. The ends lost 3 bases at V and 0 bases at J; junction bases unmatched: 11. CDR3 in DNA: TGCGCCAGCAGCTGGGAGATCCGGACAGGGGCGAGCACAGATACGCAGTATTTT. Translated: CASSWEIRTGASTDTQYF.

This clone showed up many times. The chain joins TRBV28 to TRBJ1-5; possibly TRBD1 for D (6 bases). CDR3 length equals 14 residues. Trimming took off 6 bases at V and 3 bases at J, with 12 bases between the two ends. Germline CDR1 is MDHEN and CDR2 is SYDVKM. CDR3 sequence reads: CASSYTGPNQPQHF. Written as DNA, the CDR3 is TGTGCCAGCAGCTACACAGGGCCCAATCAGCCCCAGCATTTT.

The rearrangement uses TRBV9 and TRBJ1-6; D not resolved. CDR1 SGDLS and CDR2 YYNGEE come from the germline V gene. This CDR3 comprises 12 residues. Deletions cut 7 bases from V and 11 bases from J, with 13 bases between. This CDR3 is CASGSTGTPLHF. The CDR3 DNA follows: TGTGCCAGCGGATCGACCGGGACACCCCTCCACTTT.

The chain links TRBV6-5 to TRBJ2-2, with 8 bases lining up with TRBD1. The CDR3 contains 14 residues. The V gene's germline CDR1 is MNHEY and CDR2 SVGAGI. V shed 8 bases, J shed 6 bases, and the junction held 8 bases outside the gene matches. The CDR3 sequence is CASQGARSPGELFF. In nucleotides, the CDR3 is TGTGCCAGCCAGGGGGCGCGGAGCCCCGGGGAGCTGTTTTTT.

This chain connects TRBV19 to TRBJ2-1, with D tentatively TRBD1 (5 bases). V lost 6 bases and J lost 5, with 14 bases in between. In germline, CDR1 is LNHDA, CDR2 SQIVND (reference sequence). The CDR3 length is 14 residues. CDR3 DNA: TGTGCCAGTAGATGGGGCGAAAGAAACAATGAGCAGTTCTTC. It translates to CASRWGERNNEQFF.

This chain uses TRBV5-1 with TRBJ2-1; the match to TRBD2 covers 10 bases. J gave up 5 bases and V 5 bases, and 7 bases lay outside the gene matches. Germline CDR1 and CDR2: SGHRS and YFSETQ. The CDR3 has 15 amino acids. In DNA form, the CDR3 reads TGCGCCAGCAGGAGCCTAGCGGGGGCCGACAATGAGCAGTTCTTC. This codes for CASRSLAGADNEQFF.

The chain combines TRBV30 with TRBJ1-1; weak D call: TRBD1 (6 bases). V shed 1 base and J shed 0 bases, with 6 bases lying between them. CDR3 length: 13 residues. Germline CDR1 GTSNPN, CDR2 SVGIG (reference sequence). The CDR3 loop reads CAWSGQVNTEAFF. CDR3 nucleotides: TGTGCCTGGAGTGGACAGGTGAACACTGAAGCTTTCTTT.

The V call is TRBV5-4, the J call TRBJ2-1; D may be TRBD2 (6 bases). From germline, CDR1 is SGHNT and CDR2 YYREEE (reference sequence). The CDR3 is 14 residues long. With 4 bases removed from V and 5 bases from J, the gap between germline ends came to 13 bases. CDR3 sequence reads: CASSQRTGDNEQFF. The CDR3 DNA sequence: TGTGCCAGCAGCCAAAGGACGGGGGACAATGAGCAGTTCTTC.

The chain uses TRBV5-4 and TRBJ2-2, with D tentatively TRBD1 (5 bases). Germline lookup yields CDR1 SGHNT and CDR2 YYREEE (reference sequence). The CDR3 totals 17 residues. V was shortened by 1 base and J by 0 bases, with 13 bases between the two germline ends. CDR3 sequence reads: CASSLRNRFTNTGELFF. The CDR3 DNA sequence: TGTGCCAGCAGCTTGAGGAACAGGTTCACGAACACCGGGGAGCTGTTTTTT.

The V call is TRBV6-5, the J call TRBJ2-7; 11 bases fit TRBD1. The V gene's germline CDR1 is MNHEY and CDR2 SVGAGI. Trimming took 8 bases from V and 3 from J; bases not matched to a gene: 6. This CDR3 spans 14 amino acids. The CDR3 region is CASGTGGINYEQYV. CDR3 DNA: TGTGCCAGCGGGACAGGGGGGATTAACTACGAGCAGTACGTC.

V is TRBV18 and J is TRBJ2-3; D unclear. Trimming took 4 bases from V and 2 from J, leaving 4 bases between them. This CDR3 comprises 12 residues. Germline V gene sequence: CDR1 KGHSH, CDR2 LQKENI. CDR3 bases: TGTGCCAGCTCACTACTCACAGATACGCAGTATTTT. Encoded protein: CASSLLTDTQYF.

V usage is TRBV11-2 and J usage is TRBJ2-5; 11 bases line up with TRBD2. Per the germline V gene, CDR1 is SGHAT and CDR2 is FQNNGV. The CDR3 loop spans 16 amino acids. V was pared by 5 bases and J by 0 bases, with 5 bases of the junction left unmatched. The CDR3 sequence is CASSARLAGYQETQYF. The CDR3 nucleotides are TGTGCCAGCAGCGCCCGACTAGCGGGGTACCAAGAGACCCAGTACTTC. The full variable domain, rest sourced from reference TRBV11-2 and TRBJ2-5, is EAGVAQSPRYKIIEKRQSVAFWCNPISGHATLYWYQQILGQGPKLLIQFQNNGVVDDSQLPKDRFSAERLKGVDSTLKIQPAKLEDSAVYLCASSARLAGYQETQYFGPGTRLLVL.

The rearrangement links TRBV27 to TRBJ1-2; TRBD1 is a possible D gene (6 bases). This CDR3 contains 14 residues. CDR1 MNHEY and CDR2 SMNVEV come from the germline V gene (reference sequence). Trimming shortened V by 0 bases and J by 2 bases, and 7 bases separated the two germline ends. The CDR3 region is CASSLSTGNYGYTF. The CDR3 DNA sequence: TGTGCCAGCAGTTTATCGACAGGCAACTATGGCTACACCTTC.

In its sample, this clone was seen once. The chain is built from TRBV13 and TRBJ1-3; TRBD1 agrees at 8 bases. Looked up from germline, CDR1 is PRHDT and CDR2 is FYEKMQ (reference sequence). J lost 0 bases, V lost 2 bases, and 9 bases had no gene match. This CDR3 region has 18 residues. The CDR3, as DNA: TGTGCCAGCAGCTTAAAATCTCAGGGGGCCAGCTCTGGAAACACCATATATTTT. Protein product: CASSLKSQGASSGNTIYF.

This clone was detected only once. The rearrangement joins TRBV6-5 to TRBJ2-7; 7 bases map to TRBD1. The CDR3 has 14 residues. The V segment lost 2 bases and the J segment 5 bases; nucleotides outside the gene matches: 6. CDR1 and CDR2 (germline): MNHEY, SVGAGI. CDR3 bases: TGTGCCAGCAGTTACCGGGACAGTTTCGACGAGCAGTACTTC. Its protein is CASSYRDSFDEQYF.

This chain joins TRBV3-1 (or the pseudogene TRBV3-2) and TRBJ1-2; 7 nucleotides agree with TRBD1. The germline CDR1 and CDR2 sequences are LGHDT and YNNKEL (reference sequence). The CDR3 contains 16 residues. The ends lost 1 base at V and 7 bases at J; junction bases unmatched: 12. CDR3 region: CASSQGQGSTMSGYTF. DNA for the CDR3: TGTGCCAGCAGCCAAGGACAGGGCTCAACTATGAGTGGCTACACCTTC.

The chain carries TRBV9 and TRBJ1-1; 7 bases match TRBD1. The CDR3 has 12 residues. Germline V gene data show CDR1 as SGDLS and CDR2 as YYNGEE. J gave up 7 bases and V 2 bases, and 2 bases lay outside the gene matches. CDR3 in DNA: TGTGCCAGCAGCGTTTACAGGGGTGAAGCTTTCTTT. Protein product: CASSVYRGEAFF.

CDR3: CASSSGAGGFSNYGYTF. CDR3 nucleotide sequence: TGCGCCAGCAGCTCGGGGGCAGGGGGATTTTCTAACTATGGCTACACCTTC. The chain employs TRBV5-1 and TRBJ1-2; 7 bases align to TRBD1. CDR3 length equals 17 residues. The V and J ends lost 3 bases and 0 bases, in that order; junction bases with no gene match: 11. Per the germline V gene, CDR1 is SGHRS and CDR2 is YFSETQ.

In this sample, this clone turned up once. The V call is TRBV29-1, the J call TRBJ1-3; D remains ambiguous. Germline-derived CDR1 and CDR2 are SQVTM and ANQGSEA. V was cut by 7 bases and J by 0 bases, with 10 bases left in between. This CDR3 is 13 amino acids long. The CDR3 DNA reads as TGCAGCGGCCTAGCTGTCTCTGGAAACACCATATATTTT. It specifies CSGLAVSGNTIYF.

This chain joins TRBV4-1 and TRBJ2-1; TRBD1 is a possible D gene (6 bases). The germline V gene encodes CDR1 MGHRA and CDR2 YSYEKL. This CDR3 has 15 residues. V lost 0 bases and J 7 bases, leaving 13 bases between the germline ends. CDR3 sequence reads: CASSQDVDRANEQFF. The CDR3 nucleotides read TGCGCCAGCAGCCAAGATGTGGACAGAGCTAATGAGCAGTTCTTC.